This T cell receptor (beta chain) was sequenced for a study of T cell changes during pregnancy in multiple sclerosis. The table came from immunoSEQ multiplex PCR; TCRdb's copy has only in-frame clones and leaves some out. This sample carries fewer than 95,000 clones, roughly 93% of them seen once, and the ten largest clones take 2.2%. This CDR3 spans 13 amino acids. V was clipped by 6 bases and J by 6 bases, with 12 bases between them. CDR1 LNHDA and CDR2 SQIVND come from the germline V gene (reference sequence). The chain carries TRBV19 and TRBJ1-5, with D unresolved. Sequencing was performed on peripheral blood, taken in the third trimester of pregnancy. This TCR was sampled from a female donor with multiple sclerosis, enrolled in a pregnancy study. CDR3 in amino acids: CASRGRDLQPQHF. CDR3 nucleotides: TGTGCCAGTAGAGGGAGGGATCTTCAGCCCCAGCATTTT.